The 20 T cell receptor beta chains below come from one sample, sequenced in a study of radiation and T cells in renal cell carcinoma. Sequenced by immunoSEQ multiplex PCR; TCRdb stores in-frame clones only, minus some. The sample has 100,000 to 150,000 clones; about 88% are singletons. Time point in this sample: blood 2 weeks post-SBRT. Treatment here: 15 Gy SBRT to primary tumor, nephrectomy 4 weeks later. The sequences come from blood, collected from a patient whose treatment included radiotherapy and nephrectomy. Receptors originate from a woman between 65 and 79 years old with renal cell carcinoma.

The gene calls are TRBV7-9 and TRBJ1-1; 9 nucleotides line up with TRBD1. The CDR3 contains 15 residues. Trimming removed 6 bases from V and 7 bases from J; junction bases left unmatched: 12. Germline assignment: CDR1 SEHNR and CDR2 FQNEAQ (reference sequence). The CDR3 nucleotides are TGTGCCAGCAGACAAAGCCGGGACAGGGTAGATGAAGCTTTCTTT. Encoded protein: CASRQSRDRVDEAFF.

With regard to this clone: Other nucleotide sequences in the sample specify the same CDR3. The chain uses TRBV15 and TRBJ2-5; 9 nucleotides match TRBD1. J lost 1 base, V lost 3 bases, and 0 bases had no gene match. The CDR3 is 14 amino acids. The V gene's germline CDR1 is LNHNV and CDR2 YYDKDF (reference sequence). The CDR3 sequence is CATSRGQGQETQYF. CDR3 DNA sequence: TGTGCCACCAGCAGGGGACAGGGCCAAGAGACCCAGTACTTC. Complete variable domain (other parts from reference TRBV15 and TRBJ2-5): DAMVIQNPRYQVTQFGKPVTLSCSQTLNHNVMYWYQQKSSQAPKLLFHYYDKDFNNEADTPDNFQSRRPNTSFCFLDIRSPGLGDTAMYLCATSRGQGQETQYFGPGTRLLVL.

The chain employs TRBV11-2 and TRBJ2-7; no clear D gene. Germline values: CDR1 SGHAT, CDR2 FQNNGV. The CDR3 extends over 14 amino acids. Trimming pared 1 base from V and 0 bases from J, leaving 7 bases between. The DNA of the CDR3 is TGTGCCAGCAGCTTAGGTGTCAGCTCCTACGAGCAGTACTTC. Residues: CASSLGVSSYEQYF.

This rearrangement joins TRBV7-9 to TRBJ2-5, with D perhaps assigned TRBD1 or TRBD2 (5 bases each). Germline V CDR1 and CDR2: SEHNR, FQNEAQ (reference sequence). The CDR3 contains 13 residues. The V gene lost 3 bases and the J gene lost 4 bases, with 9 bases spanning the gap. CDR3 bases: TGTGCCAGCAGCTTCACGGGACGAGAGACCCAGTACTTC. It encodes CASSFTGRETQYF.

The CDR3 spells CASSLGHRNYGYTF. CDR3 in DNA: TGTGCCAGCAGCTTAGGTCACAGAAACTATGGCTACACCTTC. The rearrangement joins TRBV7-8 to TRBJ1-2; D is uncertain. Looked up from germline, CDR1 is SGHVS and CDR2 is FQNEAQ. CDR3 length equals 14 residues. V lost 1 base and J 2 bases, leaving 8 bases between the germline ends.

CDR3 in DNA: TGTGCCAGCAGTGCCCCCCCACCAGCTAATGAAAAACTGTTTTTT. This translates into CASSAPPPANEKLFF. The chain combines TRBV28 with TRBJ1-4; D uncertain. The germline V gene encodes CDR1 MDHEN and CDR2 SYDVKM. V was pared by 5 bases and J by 3 bases, with 13 bases between. This CDR3 is 15 amino acids long.

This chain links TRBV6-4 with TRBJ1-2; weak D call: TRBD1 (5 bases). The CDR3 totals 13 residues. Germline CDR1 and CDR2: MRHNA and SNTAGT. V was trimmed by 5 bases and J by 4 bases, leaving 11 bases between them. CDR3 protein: CASSPSGAYGYTF. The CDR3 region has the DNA TGTGCCAGCAGTCCGAGTGGGGCCTATGGCTACACCTTC.

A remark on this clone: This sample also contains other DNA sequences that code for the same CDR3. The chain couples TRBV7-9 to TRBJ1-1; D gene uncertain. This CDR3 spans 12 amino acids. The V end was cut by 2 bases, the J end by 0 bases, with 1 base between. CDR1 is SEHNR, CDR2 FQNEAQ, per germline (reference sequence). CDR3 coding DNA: TGTGCCAGCAGCTTAATGAACACTGAAGCTTTCTTT. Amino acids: CASSLMNTEAFF.

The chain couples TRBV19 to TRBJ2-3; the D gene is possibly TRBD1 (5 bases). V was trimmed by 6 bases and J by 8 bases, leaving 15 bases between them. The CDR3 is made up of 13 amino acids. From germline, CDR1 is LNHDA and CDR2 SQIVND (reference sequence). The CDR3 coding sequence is TGTGCCAGTAGGGAAGGGGTCAAGGGTACGCAGTATTTT. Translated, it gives CASREGVKGTQYF.

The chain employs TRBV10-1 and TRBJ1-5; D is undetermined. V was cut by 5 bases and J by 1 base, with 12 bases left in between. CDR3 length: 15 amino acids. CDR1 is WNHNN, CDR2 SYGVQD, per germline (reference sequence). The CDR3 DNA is TGCGCCAGCAGTTTCTTCAGCAGGAGCAATCAGCCCCAGCATTTT. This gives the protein CASSFFSRSNQPQHF.

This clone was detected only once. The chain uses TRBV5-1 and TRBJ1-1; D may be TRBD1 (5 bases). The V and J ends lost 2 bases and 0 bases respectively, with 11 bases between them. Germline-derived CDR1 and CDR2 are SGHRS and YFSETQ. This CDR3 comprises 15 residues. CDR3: CASSFGTEMNTEAFF. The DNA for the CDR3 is TGCGCCAGCAGCTTCGGGACGGAAATGAACACTGAAGCTTTCTTT. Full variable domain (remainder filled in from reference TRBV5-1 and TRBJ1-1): KAGVTQTPRYLIKTRGQQVTLSCSPISGHRSVSWYQQTPGQGLQFLFEYFSETQRNKGNFPGRFSGRQFSNSRSEMNVSTLELGDSALYLCASSFGTEMNTEAFFGQGTRLTVV.

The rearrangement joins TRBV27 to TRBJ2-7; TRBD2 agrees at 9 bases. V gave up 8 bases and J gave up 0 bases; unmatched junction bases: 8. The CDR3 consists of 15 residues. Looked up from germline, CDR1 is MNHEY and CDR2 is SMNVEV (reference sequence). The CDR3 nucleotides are TGTGCCAGCCGTAAACAAGCGGGGGGCTCCTACGAGCAGTACTTC. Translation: CASRKQAGGSYEQYF.

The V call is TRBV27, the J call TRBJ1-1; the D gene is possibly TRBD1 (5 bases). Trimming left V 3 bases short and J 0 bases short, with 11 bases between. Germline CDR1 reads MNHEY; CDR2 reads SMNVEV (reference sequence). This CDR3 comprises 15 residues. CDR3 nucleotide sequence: TGTGCCAGCAGTTTTTTGACAGTAATGAACACTGAAGCTTTCTTT. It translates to CASSFLTVMNTEAFF.

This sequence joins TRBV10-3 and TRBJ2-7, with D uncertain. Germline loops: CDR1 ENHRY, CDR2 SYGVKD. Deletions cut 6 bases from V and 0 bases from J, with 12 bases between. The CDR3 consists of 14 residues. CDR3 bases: TGTGCCATCAGGGCGCTCCGCGACTCCTACGAGCAGTACTTC. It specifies CAIRALRDSYEQYF.

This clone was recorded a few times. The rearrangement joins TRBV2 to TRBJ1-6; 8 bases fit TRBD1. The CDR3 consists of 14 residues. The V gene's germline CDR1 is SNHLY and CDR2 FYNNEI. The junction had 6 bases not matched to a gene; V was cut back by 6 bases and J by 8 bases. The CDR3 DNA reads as TGTGCCAGCAGGCCCGGACAGGGTTATTCACCCCTCCACTTT. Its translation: CASRPGQGYSPLHF.

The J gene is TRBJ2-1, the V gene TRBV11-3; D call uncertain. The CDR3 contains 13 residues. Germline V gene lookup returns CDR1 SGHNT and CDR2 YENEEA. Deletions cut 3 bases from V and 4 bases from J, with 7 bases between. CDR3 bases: TGTGCCAGCAGCTTCGACCGATACAATGAGCAGTTCTTC. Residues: CASSFDRYNEQFF.

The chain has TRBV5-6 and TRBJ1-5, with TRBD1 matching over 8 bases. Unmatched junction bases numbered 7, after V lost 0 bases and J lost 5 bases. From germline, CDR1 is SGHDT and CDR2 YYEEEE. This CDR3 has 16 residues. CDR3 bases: TGTGCCAGCAGCTTGGCCGGGGCGGACAGGGATCAGCCCCAGCATTTT. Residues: CASSLAGADRDQPQHF.

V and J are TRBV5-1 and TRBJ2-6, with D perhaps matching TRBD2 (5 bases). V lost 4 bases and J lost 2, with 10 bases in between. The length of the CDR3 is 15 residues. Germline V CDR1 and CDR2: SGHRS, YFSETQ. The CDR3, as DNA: TGCGCCAGCAGCCCGGCGGGCCCTGGGGCCAACGTCCTGACTTTC. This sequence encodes CASSPAGPGANVLTF.

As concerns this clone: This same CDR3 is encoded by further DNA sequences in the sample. The CDR3 spells CASSLGQGPNQPQHF. The CDR3 nucleotides are TGTGCCAGCAGCTTAGGTCAAGGACCGAATCAGCCCCAGCATTTT. The chain uses TRBV11-2 and TRBJ1-5; D is unclear. The CDR3 length is 15 residues. Trimming took 1 base from V and 4 from J, leaving 11 bases between them. CDR1 is SGHAT and CDR2 is FQNNGV in the germline V gene.

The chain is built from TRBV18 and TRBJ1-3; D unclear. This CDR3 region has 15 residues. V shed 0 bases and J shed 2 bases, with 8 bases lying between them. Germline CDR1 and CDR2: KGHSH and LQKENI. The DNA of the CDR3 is TGTGCCAGCTCACCACCGACTCCAGCTGGAAACACCATATATTTT. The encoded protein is CASSPPTPAGNTIYF.